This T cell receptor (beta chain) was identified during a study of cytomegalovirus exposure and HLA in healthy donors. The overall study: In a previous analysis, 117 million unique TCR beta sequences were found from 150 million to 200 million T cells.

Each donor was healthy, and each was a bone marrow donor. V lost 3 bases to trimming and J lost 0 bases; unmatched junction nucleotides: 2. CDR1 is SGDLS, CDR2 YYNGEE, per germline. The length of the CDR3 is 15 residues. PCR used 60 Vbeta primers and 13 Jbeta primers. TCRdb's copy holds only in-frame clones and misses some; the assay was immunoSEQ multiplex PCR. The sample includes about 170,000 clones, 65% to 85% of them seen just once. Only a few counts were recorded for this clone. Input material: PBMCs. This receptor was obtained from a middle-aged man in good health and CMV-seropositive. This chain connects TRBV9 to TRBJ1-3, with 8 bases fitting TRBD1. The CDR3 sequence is CASSGQGNSGNTIYF. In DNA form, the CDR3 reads TGTGCCAGCAGCGGACAGGGGAACTCTGGAAACACCATATATTTT.